These 8 T cell receptor beta chains were sequenced from one sample in a study of PD-1 blockade in classical Hodgkin lymphoma. Noted time point: cycle 4 day 1 (C4D1), after 6 weeks of nivolumab. No patient escaped relapse after autologous stem cell transplantation, and brentuximab vedotin exposure varied. Libraries were prepared by immunoSEQ multiplex PCR; TCRdb keeps only in-frame clonotypes and omits some of them. This table has around 65,000 clones, 70% to 90% appearing once. Sequenced here: peripheral blood mononuclear cells (PBMCs), sampled before the fourth cycle of nivolumab. These receptors were collected from a human donor with classical Hodgkin lymphoma.

The V and J genes are TRBV11-3 and TRBJ1-3, with D unresolved. The CDR3 runs 13 residues. V was pared by 4 bases and J by 2 bases, with 6 bases between. Germline assignment: CDR1 SGHNT and CDR2 YENEEA. Written as DNA, the CDR3 is TGTGCCAGCAGCTCTCACGCTGGAAACACCATATATTTT. It translates to CASSSHAGNTIYF.

The chain has TRBV6-6 and TRBJ1-1; TRBD1 aligns across 7 bases. After removal of 4 bases from V and 3 bases from J, the junction contained 5 bases not matched to a gene. This CDR3 region has 14 residues. The germline V gene encodes CDR1 MNHNY and CDR2 SVGAGI (reference sequence). The CDR3 region is CASSSQTGDTEAFF. DNA for the CDR3: TGTGCCAGCAGTTCACAAACAGGGGACACTGAAGCTTTCTTT.

The V call is TRBV9, the J call TRBJ2-6; D may correspond to TRBD1 or TRBD2 (5 bases each). Germline CDR1 SGDLS, CDR2 YYNGEE. The germline V and J ends were trimmed by 1 base and 4 bases, with 15 bases remaining between them. This CDR3 contains 17 residues. CDR3: CASSVRTRGNGANVLTF. In DNA, the CDR3 is TGTGCCAGCAGCGTAAGGACACGGGGAAACGGGGCCAACGTCCTGACTTTC.

CDR3 residues: CASSSDRALGTDTQYF. The DNA for the CDR3 is TGTGCCAGCAGTTCTGACAGGGCTTTGGGCACAGATACGCAGTATTTT. This sequence joins TRBV7-2 and TRBJ2-3; 7 bases fit TRBD1. Germline V gives CDR1 SGHTA, CDR2 FQGNSA. The length of the CDR3 is 16 residues. The junction had 10 bases not matched to a gene; V was cut back by 6 bases and J by 1 base.

The chain uses TRBV25-1 and TRBJ2-3, with D possibly called TRBD1 or TRBD2 (5 bases each). Trimming took 2 bases from V and 2 from J, leaving 11 bases between them. The CDR3 loop spans 15 amino acids. CDR1 is MGHDK and CDR2 is SYGVNS in the germline V gene. The CDR3 protein is CASSEPRGSTDTQYF. The DNA for the CDR3 is TGTGCCAGCAGTGAACCGAGGGGATCCACAGATACGCAGTATTTT.

This chain links TRBV27 with TRBJ1-5, with 7 bases identical to TRBD1. CDR1 and CDR2 from the germline V gene are MNHEY and SMNVEV (reference sequence). The V gene end was trimmed by 9 bases and the J gene end by 6 bases; junction bases not matched to a gene: 8. The CDR3 contains 13 residues. In DNA, the CDR3 is TGTGCCAGTCAACAGGGGAGGTTTCAGCCCCAGCATTTT. Encoded protein: CASQQGRFQPQHF.

This chain links TRBV5-6 with TRBJ1-6, with TRBD1 identical over 12 bases. The J segment lost 10 bases and the V segment lost 6 bases, leaving 8 bases of the junction unmatched. The CDR3 extends over 15 amino acids. Germline CDR1 is SGHDT and CDR2 is YYEEEE. The CDR3 reads CASTRDRGLQSPLHF. The CDR3 region has the DNA TGTGCCAGCACCCGGGACAGGGGGCTTCAATCACCCCTCCACTTT. Using reference TRBV5-6 and TRBJ1-6 for the parts outside the CDR3, the full variable domain is DAGVTQSPTHLIKTRGQQVTLRCSPKSGHDTVSWYQQALGQGPQFIFQYYEEEERQRGNFPDRFSGHQFPNYSSELNVNALLLGDSALYLCASTRDRGLQSPLHFGNGTRLTVT.

The chain couples TRBV5-4 to TRBJ2-5, with D hard to call. The length of the CDR3 is 15 residues. The ends were cut back, 2 bases at V and 0 bases at J, with 11 bases in the middle. Per the germline V gene, CDR1 is SGHNT and CDR2 is YYREEE (reference sequence). Here the CDR3 reads CASSFPSKNQETQYF. The CDR3 region has the DNA TGTGCCAGCAGCTTCCCCTCAAAAAACCAAGAGACCCAGTACTTC.